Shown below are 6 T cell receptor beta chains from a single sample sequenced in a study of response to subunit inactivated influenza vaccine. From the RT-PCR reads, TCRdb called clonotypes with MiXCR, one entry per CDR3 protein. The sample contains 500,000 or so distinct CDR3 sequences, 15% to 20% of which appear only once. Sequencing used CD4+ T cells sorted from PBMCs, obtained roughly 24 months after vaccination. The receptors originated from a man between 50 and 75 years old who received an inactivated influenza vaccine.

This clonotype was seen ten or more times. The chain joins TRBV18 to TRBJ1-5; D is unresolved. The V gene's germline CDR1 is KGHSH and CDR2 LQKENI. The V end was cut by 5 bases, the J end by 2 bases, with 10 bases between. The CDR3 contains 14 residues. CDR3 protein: CASSSRRGNQPQHF. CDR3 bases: TGTGCCAGCTCATCTAGGCGAGGCAATCAGCCCCAGCATTTT.

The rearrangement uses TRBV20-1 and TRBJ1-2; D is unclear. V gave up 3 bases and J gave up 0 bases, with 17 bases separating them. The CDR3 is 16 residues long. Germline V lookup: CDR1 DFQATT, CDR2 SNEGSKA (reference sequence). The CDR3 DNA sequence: TGCAGTGCTAGTCCGGGAAACAGTCTAGCTAACTATGGCTACACCTTC. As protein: CSASPGNSLANYGYTF.

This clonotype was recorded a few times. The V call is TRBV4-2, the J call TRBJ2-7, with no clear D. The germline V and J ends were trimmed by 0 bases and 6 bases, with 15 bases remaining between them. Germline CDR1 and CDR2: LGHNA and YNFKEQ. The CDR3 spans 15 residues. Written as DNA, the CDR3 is TGTGCCAGCAGCCAAGATCTGGAGAGAACCAGCGAGCAGTACTTC. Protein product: CASSQDLERTSEQYF.

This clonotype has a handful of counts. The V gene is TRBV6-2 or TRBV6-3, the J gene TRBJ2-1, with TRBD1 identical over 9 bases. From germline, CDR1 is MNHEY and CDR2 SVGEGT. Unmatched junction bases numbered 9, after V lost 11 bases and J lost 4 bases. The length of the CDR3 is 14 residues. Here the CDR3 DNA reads TGTGCCTCCTCCGGGACAGGGAAATACAATGAGCAGTTCTTC. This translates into CASSGTGKYNEQFF.

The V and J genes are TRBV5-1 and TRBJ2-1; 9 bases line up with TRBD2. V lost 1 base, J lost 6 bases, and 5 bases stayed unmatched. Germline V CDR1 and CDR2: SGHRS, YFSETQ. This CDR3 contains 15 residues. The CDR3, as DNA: TGCGCCAGCAGCTTGCAGCGCGGGGGGGCCAATGAGCAGTTCTTC. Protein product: CASSLQRGGANEQFF. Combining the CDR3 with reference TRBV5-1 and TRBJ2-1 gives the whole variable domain KAGVTQTPRYLIKTRGQQVTLSCSPISGHRSVSWYQQTPGQGLQFLFEYFSETQRNKGNFPGRFSGRQFSNSRSEMNVSTLELGDSALYLCASSLQRGGANEQFFGPGTRLTVL.

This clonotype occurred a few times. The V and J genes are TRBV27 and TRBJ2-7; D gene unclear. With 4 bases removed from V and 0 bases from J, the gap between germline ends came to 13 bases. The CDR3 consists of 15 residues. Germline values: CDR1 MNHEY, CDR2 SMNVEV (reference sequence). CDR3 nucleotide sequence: TGTGCCAGCAGTTCCCCCCATTCGGGCTCCTACGAGCAGTACTTC. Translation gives CASSSPHSGSYEQYF.